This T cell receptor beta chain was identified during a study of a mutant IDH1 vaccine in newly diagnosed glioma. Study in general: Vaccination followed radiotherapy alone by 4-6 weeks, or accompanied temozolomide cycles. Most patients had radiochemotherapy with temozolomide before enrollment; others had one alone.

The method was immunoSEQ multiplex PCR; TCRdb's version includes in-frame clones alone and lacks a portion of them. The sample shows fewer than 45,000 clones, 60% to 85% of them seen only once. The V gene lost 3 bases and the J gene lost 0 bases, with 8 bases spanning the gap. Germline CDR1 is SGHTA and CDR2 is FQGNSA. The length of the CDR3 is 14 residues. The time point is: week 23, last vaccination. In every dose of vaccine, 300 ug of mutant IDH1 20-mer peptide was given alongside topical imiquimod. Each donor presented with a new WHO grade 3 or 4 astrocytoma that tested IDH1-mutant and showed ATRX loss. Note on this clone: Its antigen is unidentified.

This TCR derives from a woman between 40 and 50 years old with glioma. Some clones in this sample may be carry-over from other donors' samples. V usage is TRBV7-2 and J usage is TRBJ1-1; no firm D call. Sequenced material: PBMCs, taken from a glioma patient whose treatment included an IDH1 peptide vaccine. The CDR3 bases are TGTGCCAGCAGCTTTCGCGGGTTGAACACTGAAGCTTTCTTT. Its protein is CASSFRGLNTEAFF.